This T cell receptor (beta chain) was profiled in a study of graft-versus-host responses after intestinal transplantation (dated by TCRdb to the early 2020s). About the full investigation: The transplants that recipients got were multivisceral, liver-intestinal, or isolated intestinal. Every recipient was given anti-thymocyte globulin induction, then maintenance tacrolimus and steroids for approximately 3 years. After intestinal transplantation, graft-versus-host and host-versus-graft alloreactive T cell clones were followed in the graft, circulation and bone marrow using bulk TCR-beta CDR3 sequencing. Alloreactive clones were identified by sequencing pre-transplant mixed lymphocyte reaction products and comparing these products with unstimulated pre-transplant donor and recipient T cells. The cohort enrolled some 24 intestinal transplant recipients, one of whom was a retransplant, and a few patients without pretransplant specimens were excluded. A peak of at least 4% donor T cells among recipient peripheral blood mononuclear cells was the definition used for donor T cell macrochimerism. Rather than being sequenced by the commercial service, samples from a few later patients were sequenced in-house on an Illumina MiSeq and processed with MiXCR.

In regard to this clone: Its antigen is not yet known. No much larger clonotype is one base removed from it; base qualities were not supplied.

This sample's time point label indicates: cells obtained before transplantation from donor or recipient. CD3+CD4+ and CD3+CD8+ populations were FACS-sorted from unstimulated pre-transplant donor and recipient cells taken from spleen or lymph nodes. Clipping removes 0 bases from V and 7 bases from J, with 4 as the unmatched junction base count. The CDR3 measures 16 amino acids from cysteine to phenylalanine. The entry retains the CDR3 DNA only, 48 bases that are in frame from base 1. From the germline V gene, CDR1 is SGHRS and CDR2 is YFSETQ. The library was generated by the immunoSEQ multiplex PCR assay. For most patients, genomic DNA was isolated with the Qiagen DNeasy Blood and Tissue Kit and shipped frozen to Adaptive Biotechnologies for TCR sequencing. For most patients, genomic DNA was subjected to high-throughput TCR-beta CDR3 sequencing by Adaptive Biotechnologies. The study's own analysis went as follows. Adaptive's ImmunoSEQ software supplied the TCR sequencing data for approximately 18 patients, while MiXCR and VDJtools were used to process a few other patients. CD4 versus CD8 sorting errors were corrected by removing sequences found in both subsets at a frequency ratio below 5:1. CDR3 nucleotide sequences shared between donor and recipient were removed because their origin could not be assigned. To count as alloreactive, a clone needed at least 2-fold expansion over unstimulated cells and a minimum CFSE-low frequency of 0.002% (template counts) or 0.001% (read counts). A clone was considered mappable if detected in the sequenced pre-transplant spleen, lymph node, or MLR CFSE-low populations of the donor or recipient. Cumulative frequency of alloreactive clones was calculated as a percentage of all sequences weighted by copy number. What TCRdb holds here is the immuneACCESS table cut down to in-frame rearrangements. Part of the clones is not present; checked against another copy, under half of the missing clones reflect an unresolved V gene, and the others are unexplained. V and J calls and clone size follow that table, whereas D and trimming were derived from the DNA. This sample lists approximately 130,000 clones; 90% to 95% were detected once. The top ten clones comprise around 0.16% of the sample.

The investigation overall reported the following: GvH clones turned up in recipient bone marrow, with some appearing earlier in ileal mucosa or blood, a pattern consistent with an intestinal mucosal origin. Conclusions were limited by the relatively low number and heterogeneity of intestinal transplant patients. Early after transplant, declines in HvG clones were associated with peak levels of circulating GvH clones. High GvH to HvG T cell clonal ratios were observed in the allografts of patients with donor T cell macrochimerism.

This receptor was obtained from a human donor who received an intestinal transplant. The rearranged segments are TRBV5-1 and TRBJ2-1; TRBD2 agrees with 13 junctional bases. The material was unstimulated CD4+ T cells sorted from spleen or lymph node cells, obtained before intestinal transplant. The nucleotide sequence reads TGCGCCAGCAGCTTGGCCGGGACTAGCGGGGCAAATGAGCAGTTCTTC. Translated, it reads CASSLAGTSGANEQFF. The full variable domain, completed from the reference TRBV5-1 and TRBJ2-1 proteins outside the CDR3, reads KAGVTQTPRYLIKTRGQQVTLSCSPISGHRSVSWYQQTPGQGLQFLFEYFSETQRNKGNFPGRFSGRQFSNSRSEMNVSTLELGDSALYLCASSLAGTSGANEQFFGPGTRLTVL.